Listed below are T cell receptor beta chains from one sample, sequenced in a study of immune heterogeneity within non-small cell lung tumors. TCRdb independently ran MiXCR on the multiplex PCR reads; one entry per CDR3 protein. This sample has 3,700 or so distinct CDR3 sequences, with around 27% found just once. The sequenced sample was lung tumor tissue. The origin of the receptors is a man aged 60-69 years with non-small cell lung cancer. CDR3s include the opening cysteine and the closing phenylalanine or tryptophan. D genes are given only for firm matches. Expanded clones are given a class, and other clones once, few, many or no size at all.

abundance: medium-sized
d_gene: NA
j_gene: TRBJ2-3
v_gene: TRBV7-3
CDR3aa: CASSLRGGSGDTQYF
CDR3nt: TGTGCCAGCAGCTTAAGAGGGGGTAGTGGTGATACGCAGTATTTT

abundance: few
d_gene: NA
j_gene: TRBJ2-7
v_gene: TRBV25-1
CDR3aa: CASSVGHPYEQYF
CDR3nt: TGTGCCAGCAGTGTGGGACACCCCTACGAGCAGTACTTC

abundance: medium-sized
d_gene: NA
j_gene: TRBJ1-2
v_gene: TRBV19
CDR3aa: CASNPRGNYGYTF
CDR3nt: TGTGCCAGTAATCCCCGGGGAAACTATGGCTACACCTTC

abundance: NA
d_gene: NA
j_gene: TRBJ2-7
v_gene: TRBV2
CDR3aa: CASSLFFGGAGNLNEQYF
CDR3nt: TGTGCCAGCAGTTTATTTTTCGGCGGGGCGGGAAATCTTAACGAGCAGTACTTC

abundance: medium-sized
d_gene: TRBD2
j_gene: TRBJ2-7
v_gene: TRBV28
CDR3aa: CASRPGLALEQYF
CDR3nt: TGTGCCAGCAGACCGGGACTAGCCCTCGAGCAGTACTTC

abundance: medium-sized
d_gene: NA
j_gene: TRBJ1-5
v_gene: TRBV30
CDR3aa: CAWRGWGSNQPQHF
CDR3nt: TGTGCCTGGAGGGGCTGGGGGAGCAATCAGCCCCAGCATTTT

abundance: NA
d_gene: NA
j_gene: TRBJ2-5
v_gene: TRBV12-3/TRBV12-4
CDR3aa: CASSRTDSFLETQYF
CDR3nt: NA

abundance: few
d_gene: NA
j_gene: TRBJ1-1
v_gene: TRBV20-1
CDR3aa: CSASRNRRLNTEAFF
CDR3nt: TGCAGTGCTAGTAGGAACAGGCGATTGAACACTGAAGCTTTCTTT

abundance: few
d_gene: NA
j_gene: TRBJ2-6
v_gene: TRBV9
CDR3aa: CASSVALKSGANVLTF
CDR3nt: TGTGCCAGCAGCGTAGCCCTAAAATCTGGGGCCAACGTCCTGACTTTC

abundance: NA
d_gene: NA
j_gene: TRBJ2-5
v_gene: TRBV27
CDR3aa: CASSLSISDQETQYF
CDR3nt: TGTGCCAGCAGTTTATCGATTTCGGACCAAGAGACCCAGTACTTC

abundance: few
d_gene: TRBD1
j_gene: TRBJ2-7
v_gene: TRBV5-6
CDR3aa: CASRRTGAFSYEQYF
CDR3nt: TGTGCCAGCAGACGGACAGGAGCCTTCTCCTACGAGCAGTACTTC

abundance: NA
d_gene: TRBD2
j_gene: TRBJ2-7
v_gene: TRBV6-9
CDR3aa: CASSYTLPGTSVWEQYF
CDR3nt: TGTGCCAGCAGTTACACATTACCCGGGACTAGCGTATGGGAGCAGTACTTC

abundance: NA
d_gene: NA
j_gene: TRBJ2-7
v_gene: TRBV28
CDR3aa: CASSLGVYEQYF
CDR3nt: TGTGCCAGCAGTCTCGGGGTGTACGAGCAGTACTTC

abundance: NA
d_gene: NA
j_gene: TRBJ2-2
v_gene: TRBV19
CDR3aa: CASSRYTGELFF
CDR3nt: TGTGCCAGTAGTCGGTACACCGGGGAGCTGTTTTTT

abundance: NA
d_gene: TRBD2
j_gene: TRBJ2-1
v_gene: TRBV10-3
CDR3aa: CAITPGGGTSGSNEQFF
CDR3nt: TGTGCCATCACCCCGGGGGGAGGGACTAGCGGGAGTAATGAGCAGTTCTTC

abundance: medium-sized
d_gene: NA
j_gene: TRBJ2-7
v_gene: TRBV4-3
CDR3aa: CASSQDEGVGLYEQYF
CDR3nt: TGCGCCAGCAGCCAAGATGAAGGGGTCGGTCTCTACGAGCAGTACTTC

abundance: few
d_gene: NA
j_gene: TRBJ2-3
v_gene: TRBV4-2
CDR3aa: CASSQEDRDLNTDTQYF
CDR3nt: TGTGCCAGCAGCCAAGAAGACCGGGACCTCAACACAGATACGCAGTATTTT

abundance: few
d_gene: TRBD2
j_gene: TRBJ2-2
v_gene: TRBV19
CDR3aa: CASSTPSGGHTGELFF
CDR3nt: TGTGCCAGTAGTACCCCGAGCGGGGGGCACACCGGGGAGCTGTTTTTT

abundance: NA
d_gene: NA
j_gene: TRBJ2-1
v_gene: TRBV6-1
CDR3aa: CASTAVADNEQFF
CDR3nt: TGTGCCAGCACCGCCGTCGCAGACAATGAGCAGTTCTTC

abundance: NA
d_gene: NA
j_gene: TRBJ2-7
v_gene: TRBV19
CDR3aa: CASSAEGTGEQYF
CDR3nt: TGTGCCAGTAGTGCCGAGGGGACTGGCGAGCAGTACTTC

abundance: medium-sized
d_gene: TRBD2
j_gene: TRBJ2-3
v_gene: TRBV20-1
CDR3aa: CSARRERAGPTDTQYF
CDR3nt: TGCAGTGCTAGACGGGAACGAGCGGGACCCACAGATACGCAGTATTTT

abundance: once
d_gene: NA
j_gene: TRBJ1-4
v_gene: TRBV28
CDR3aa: CASSRGRVEKLFF
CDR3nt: TGTGCCAGCAGCCGGGGGAGGGTTGAAAAACTGTTTTTT

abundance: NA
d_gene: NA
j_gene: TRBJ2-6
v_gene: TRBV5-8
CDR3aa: CASTRDSGANVLTF
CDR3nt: TGTGCCAGCACGAGGGACTCTGGGGCCAACGTCCTGACTTTC

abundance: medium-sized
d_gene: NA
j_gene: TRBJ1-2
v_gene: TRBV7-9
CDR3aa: CASSPLVGGYGYTF
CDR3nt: TGTGCCAGCAGCCCTCTGGTAGGGGGTTATGGCTACACCTTC

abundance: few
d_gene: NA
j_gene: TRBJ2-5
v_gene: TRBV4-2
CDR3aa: CASSQDRGGEETQYF
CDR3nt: TGTGCCAGCAGCCAAGACAGGGGGGGGGAAGAGACCCAGTACTTC

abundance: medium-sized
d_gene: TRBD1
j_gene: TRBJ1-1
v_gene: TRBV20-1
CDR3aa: CSAEIQGAASEAFF
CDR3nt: TGCAGTGCCGAAATACAGGGGGCGGCATCTGAAGCTTTCTTT

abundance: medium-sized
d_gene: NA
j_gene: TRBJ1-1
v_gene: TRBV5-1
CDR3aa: CASSLDPRAGRGLSGAFF
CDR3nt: TGCGCCAGCAGCTTGGATCCTCGGGCCGGCAGGGGACTGAGTGGAGCTTTCTTT

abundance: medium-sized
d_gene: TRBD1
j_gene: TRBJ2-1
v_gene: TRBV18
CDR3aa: CASSRAGTGAEGEQFF
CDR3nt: TGTGCCAGCTCACGAGCCGGGACAGGGGCCGAGGGTGAGCAGTTCTTC

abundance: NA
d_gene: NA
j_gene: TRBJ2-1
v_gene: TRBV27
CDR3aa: CASSFRGGNEQFF
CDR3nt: TGTGCCAGCAGTTTTAGAGGAGGAAATGAGCAGTTCTTC

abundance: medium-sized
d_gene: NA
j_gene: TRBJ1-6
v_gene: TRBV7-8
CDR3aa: CASSLGPDSPLHF
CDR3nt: TGTGCCAGCAGCTTAGGGCCTGATTCACCCCTCCACTTT

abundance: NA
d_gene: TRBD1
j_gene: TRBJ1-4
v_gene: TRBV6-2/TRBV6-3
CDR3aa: CASSGQGGEKLFF
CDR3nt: TGTGCCAGCAGTGGACAGGGGGGGGAAAAACTGTTTTTT

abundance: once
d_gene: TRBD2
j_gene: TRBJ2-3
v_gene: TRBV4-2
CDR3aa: CASSQARRLAGTDTQYF
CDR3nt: TGTGCCAGCAGCCAAGCCAGGAGACTAGCGGGCACAGATACGCAGTATTTT

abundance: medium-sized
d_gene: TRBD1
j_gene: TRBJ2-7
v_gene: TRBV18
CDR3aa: CASSQEAPGQPRGQYF
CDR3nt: TGTGCCAGCTCGCAGGAGGCCCCGGGACAGCCCCGGGGGCAGTACTTC

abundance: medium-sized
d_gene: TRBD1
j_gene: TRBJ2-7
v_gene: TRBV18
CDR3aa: CASSPERDRNYEQYF
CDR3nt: TGTGCCAGCTCACCGGAACGGGACAGAAACTACGAGCAGTACTTC

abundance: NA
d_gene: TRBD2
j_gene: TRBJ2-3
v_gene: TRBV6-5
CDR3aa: CASSYSSREVTDTQYF
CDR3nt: TGTGCCAGCAGTTACTCCAGTCGGGAGGTCACAGATACGCAGTATTTT

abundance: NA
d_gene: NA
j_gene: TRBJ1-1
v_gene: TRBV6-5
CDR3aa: CASSYSSDTEAFF
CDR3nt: TGTGCCAGCAGTTACTCGTCGGACACTGAAGCTTTCTTT

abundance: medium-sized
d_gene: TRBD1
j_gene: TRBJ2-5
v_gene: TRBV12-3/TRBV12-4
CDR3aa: CASSQDTGGRMAQYF
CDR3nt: TGTGCCAGCAGTCAAGACACAGGGGGGAGGATGGCCCAGTACTTC

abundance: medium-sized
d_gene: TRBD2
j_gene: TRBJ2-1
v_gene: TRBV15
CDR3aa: CATRGTSGNNEQFF
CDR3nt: TGTGCCACCAGGGGGACTAGCGGCAACAATGAGCAGTTCTTC

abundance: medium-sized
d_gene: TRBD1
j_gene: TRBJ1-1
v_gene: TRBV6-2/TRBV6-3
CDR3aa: CASSYTGVHTEAFF
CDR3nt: TGTGCCAGCAGTTACACAGGGGTGCACACTGAAGCTTTCTTT

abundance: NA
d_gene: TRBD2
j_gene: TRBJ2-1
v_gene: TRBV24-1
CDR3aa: CATSDLKREEGEQFF
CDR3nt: TGTGCCACCAGTGATTTGAAGCGGGAGGAGGGTGAGCAGTTCTTC

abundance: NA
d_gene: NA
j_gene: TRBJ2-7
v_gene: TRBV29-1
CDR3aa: CSVGLRIGSYEKYF
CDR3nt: TGCAGCGTTGGGTTGAGGATAGGCTCCTACGAGAAGTACTTC

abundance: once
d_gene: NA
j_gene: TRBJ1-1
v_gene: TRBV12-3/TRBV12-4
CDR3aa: CASSPPGAVWDTEAFF
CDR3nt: TGTGCCAGCAGCCCCCCGGGGGCTGTCTGGGACACTGAAGCTTTCTTT

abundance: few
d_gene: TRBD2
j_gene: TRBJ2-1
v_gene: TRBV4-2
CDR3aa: CASSQDPFSGTFGEQFF
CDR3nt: TGTGCCAGCAGCCAAGATCCATTTAGCGGGACTTTTGGTGAGCAGTTCTTC

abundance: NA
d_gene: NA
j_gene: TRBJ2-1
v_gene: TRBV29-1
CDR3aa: CSVEGLEGGGWNEQFF
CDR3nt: TGCAGCGTTGAAGGGCTTGAGGGGGGAGGTTGGAATGAGCAGTTCTTC

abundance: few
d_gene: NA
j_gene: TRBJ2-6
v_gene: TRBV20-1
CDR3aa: CSAPARITGANVLTF
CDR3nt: TGCAGTGCCCCCGCCCGGATTACTGGGGCCAACGTCCTGACTTTC

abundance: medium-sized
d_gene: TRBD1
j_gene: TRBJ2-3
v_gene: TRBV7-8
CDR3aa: CASNRGPLDTQYF
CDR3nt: TGTGCCAGCAACAGGGGGCCGTTGGATACGCAGTATTTT

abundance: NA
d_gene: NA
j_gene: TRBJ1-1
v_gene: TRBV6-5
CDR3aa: CASSYRTVRGTEAFF
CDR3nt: TGTGCCAGCAGTTACAGGACCGTCCGGGGCACTGAAGCTTTCTTT

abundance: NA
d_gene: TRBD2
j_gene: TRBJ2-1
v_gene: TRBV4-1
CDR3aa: CASSSDPVGRAYEQFF
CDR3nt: TGCGCCAGCAGCTCAGATCCGGTCGGGAGGGCATATGAGCAGTTCTTC

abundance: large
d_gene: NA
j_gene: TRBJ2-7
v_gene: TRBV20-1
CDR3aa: CSARDALPPYEQYF
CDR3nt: TGCAGTGCCAGGGACGCCTTACCTCCCTACGAGCAGTACTTC

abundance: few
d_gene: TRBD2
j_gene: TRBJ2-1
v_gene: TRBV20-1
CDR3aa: CSASGPGLAGNEQFF
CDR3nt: TGCAGTGCTAGTGGCCCGGGACTAGCAGGGAATGAGCAGTTCTTC